These 23 T cell receptor beta chains share one sample of origin, sequenced in a study of regulatory T cells in long-lasting Graves disease. Relying on iRepertoire HTBI primers and Arm-PCR of CDR3 regions, the team built TCR beta libraries. TCRdb fed the multiplex PCR reads into MiXCR, producing one record per CDR3 protein. The sample includes hundreds of thousands of distinct CDR3 sequences, approximately 16% of them seen just once. The time point is: newly diagnosed GD, antithyroid drugs for less than 3 months. The authors made the TCR library using RNA they extracted from PBMCs. These data are also associated with another study on T cells in Graves' hyperthyroidism and ophthalmopathy.

The sequencing used peripheral blood mononuclear cells (PBMCs), collected at new diagnosis, from a patient treated with antithyroid drugs. The receptors shown here come from a woman in her 30s with Graves disease.

This clonotype was observed a handful of times. The rearrangement links TRBV20-1 to TRBJ1-1; 10 bases agree with TRBD1. This CDR3 spans 15 amino acids. After removal of 2 bases from V and 2 bases from J, the junction contained 5 bases not matched to a gene. Germline loops: CDR1 DFQATT, CDR2 SNEGSKA (reference sequence). The CDR3 here is CSARRDRGVNTEAFF. The CDR3 DNA is TGCAGTGCTAGAAGGGACAGGGGAGTAAACACTGAAGCTTTCTTT.

Points on this clonotype: A junction boundary mismatches the germline segment, possibly from a read error. V and J are TRBV7-7 and TRBJ2-1; 12 nucleotides line up with TRBD2. The CDR3 has 24 amino acids. The germline CDR1 and CDR2 sequences are SSHAT and FNYEAQ (reference sequence). CDR3 amino acids: CASTMTHRRTSGTNPWDFYNEQFF. The CDR3, as DNA: TGTGCTAGCACCATGACCCACCGACGGACTAGCGGGACGAACCCATGGGATTTCTACAATGAGCAGTTCTTC.

This clonotype was seen repeatedly, ten times or more. This sequence joins TRBV6-2 or TRBV6-3 and TRBJ2-5; the D is unclear. The V end lost 5 bases, the J end lost 2 bases, and 9 bases lay between the germline ends. CDR3 length equals 13 residues. CDR1 and CDR2 from the germline V gene are MNHEY and SVGEGT. CDR3 sequence (DNA): TGTGCCAGCAGTGAGGTCGGGCAAGAGACCCAGTACTTC. Amino acid sequence: CASSEVGQETQYF.

This clonotype was counted at least ten times. V is TRBV30 and J is TRBJ1-1, with D perhaps TRBD1 (5 bases). From germline, CDR1 is GTSNPN and CDR2 SVGIG (reference sequence). The CDR3 has 13 residues. V lost 3 bases to trimming and J lost 0 bases, with 8 bases between them. CDR3 loop: CAWRRQLNTEAFF. The CDR3 nucleotides are TGTGCCTGGAGGCGACAGCTGAACACTGAAGCTTTCTTT.

In this sample, this clonotype turned up many times. The gene calls are TRBV19 and TRBJ1-1; D is unclear. Trimming removed 5 bases from V and 3 bases from J, with 16 bases in between. The V gene's germline CDR1 is LNHDA and CDR2 SQIVND (reference sequence). The CDR3 runs to 15 residues. CDR3 protein: CASSDHPRRDTEAFF. CDR3 bases: TGTGCCAGTAGTGACCACCCCCGCCGGGACACTGAAGCTTTCTTT.

This clonotype was recorded a few times. Germline is not matched at one junction end, which may reflect a read error. This sequence joins TRBV3-1 and TRBJ1-1; D remains ambiguous. This CDR3 has 13 residues. Germline CDR1 LGHDT, CDR2 YNNKEL (reference sequence). The CDR3 coding sequence is TGTGCCAGCAGCCCCGGGCGGTACACCGAAGCTTTCTTT. Its protein product is CASSPGRYTEAFF.

This clonotype has more than one count but fewer than ten. J is TRBJ2-3 and V is TRBV20-1; 8 bases line up with TRBD2. The CDR3 sequence is 15 residues long. Germline loops: CDR1 DFQATT, CDR2 SNEGSKA (reference sequence). Trimming at V came to 2 bases and at J to 4 bases, leaving 8 bases not matched to a gene. CDR3 sequence reads: CSARNGRAAADTQYF. The CDR3 nucleotides read TGCAGTGCTAGAAACGGGAGGGCCGCCGCAGATACGCAGTATTTT.

This chain uses TRBV12-3 or TRBV12-4 with TRBJ2-2; 9 bases match TRBD1. J was trimmed by 1 base and V by 5 bases; bases with no gene match: 2. The CDR3 extends over 15 amino acids. CDR3: CASSHRGRNTGELFF. The DNA of the CDR3 is TGTGCCAGCAGTCACAGGGGGCGGAACACCGGGGAGCTGTTTTTT.

The sample holds many counts of this clonotype. The rearrangement uses TRBV7-9 and TRBJ2-3, with D perhaps matching TRBD1 or TRBD2 (5 bases each). CDR1 SEHNR and CDR2 FQNEAQ come from the germline V gene (reference sequence). This CDR3 contains 18 residues. Trimming pared 5 bases from V and 3 bases from J, leaving 24 bases between. DNA for the CDR3: TGTGCCAGCAGCCAGAGTGGGGCCACGGGCGGGTTTACAGATACGCAGTATTTT. The encoded protein is CASSQSGATGGFTDTQYF.

This clonotype was observed at least ten times. This rearrangement joins TRBV6-1 to TRBJ1-1; D is unclear. Deletions cut 5 bases from V and 8 bases from J, with 15 bases between. CDR1 is MNHNS and CDR2 is SASEGT in the germline V gene. The CDR3 spans 13 residues. This chain's CDR3 is CASSLGNRVEAFF. The DNA of the CDR3 is TGTGCCAGCAGTCTCGGCAACCGAGTCGAAGCTTTCTTT.

This chain links TRBV29-1 with TRBJ1-1, with D perhaps matching TRBD1 (5 bases). CDR1 and CDR2 from the germline V gene are SQVTM and ANQGSEA. The CDR3 spans 14 residues. V was cut by 2 bases and J by 4 bases, with 14 bases left in between. The CDR3: CSVESGLWATEAFF. CDR3 coding DNA: TGCAGCGTTGAATCGGGACTCTGGGCCACTGAAGCTTTCTTT.

This clonotype was counted many times. The chain joins TRBV2 to TRBJ2-2, with D possibly TRBD2 on 6 matching bases. This CDR3 comprises 19 residues. Germline V CDR1 and CDR2: SNHLY, FYNNEI. The V and J ends lost 6 bases and 2 bases respectively, with 25 bases between them. CDR3 in amino acids: CASRPSGEMGLINTGELFF. The CDR3 region has the DNA TGTGCCAGCAGACCCTCGGGGGAGATGGGGCTGATTAACACCGGGGAGCTGTTTTTT.

This clonotype has a count of ten or more. The chain uses TRBV7-9 and TRBJ2-1; D gene ambiguous. The V end was cut by 7 bases, the J end by 3 bases, with 13 bases between. The CDR3 is 14 residues long. Germline-derived CDR1 and CDR2 are SEHNR and FQNEAQ (reference sequence). The CDR3 region has the DNA TGTGCCAGCACCCCCGTGGACCACTACAATGAGCAGTTCTTC. Protein product: CASTPVDHYNEQFF. Based on the CDR3 plus reference TRBV7-9 and TRBJ2-1, the full variable domain is DTGVSQNPRHKITKRGQNVTFRCDPISEHNRLYWYRQTLGQGPEFLTYFQNEAQLEKSRLLSDRFSAERPKGSFSTLEIQRTEQGDSAMYLCASTPVDHYNEQFFGPGTRLTVL.

This clonotype was picked up one time. This sequence may be a read error, since a much larger clone differs from it by one base. The chain recombines TRBV27 with TRBJ2-1; 11 nucleotides line up with TRBD2. Germline loops: CDR1 MNHEY, CDR2 SMNVEV (reference sequence). With V trimmed by 7 bases and J by 13 bases, 15 bases remained unmatched. The CDR3 is made up of 15 amino acids. The CDR3 region has the DNA TGTGCCAGCACGCAGAGCGGGACTAGCGGAGAGACCCAGTTCTTC. It encodes CASTQSGTSGETQFF.

This clonotype has ten or more counts. The chain uses TRBV7-3 and TRBJ2-7; TRBD1 might be the D (6 bases). Trimming shortened V by 8 bases and J by 6 bases, and 23 bases separated the two germline ends. Germline V gene lookup returns CDR1 SGHTA and CDR2 FQGTGA. The CDR3 is made up of 15 amino acids. The CDR3 protein is CASSGTRNITSEQYF. The CDR3 DNA follows: TGTGCCAGCTCCGGGACAAGGAATATCACTTCCGAGCAGTACTTC.

A remark on this clonotype: A much larger clone is a single base away; this may be a read error. The chain is built from TRBV6-2 or TRBV6-3 and TRBJ1-1; D remains unclear. The germline gives CDR1 MNHEY, CDR2 SVGEGT. The CDR3 is 15 residues long. DNA for the CDR3: TGTGCCAGCAGTGAACTCCGTCGATTGAACATTGAAGCTTTCTTT. Residues: CASSELRRLNIEAFF.

This rearrangement joins TRBV9 to TRBJ2-1; D remains unclear. V was trimmed by 0 bases and J by 1 base, leaving 8 bases between them. Germline V gives CDR1 SGDLS, CDR2 YYNGEE. This CDR3 contains 15 residues. The CDR3 is CASSVGPGSYNEQFF. The CDR3 nucleotides read TGTGCCAGCAGCGTAGGCCCCGGGTCCTACAATGAGCAGTTCTTC.

This clonotype was detected only once. The chain recombines TRBV7-2 with TRBJ2-7; TRBD1 matches 7 bases. J lost 2 bases, V lost 5 bases, and 9 bases had no gene match. The germline V gene encodes CDR1 SGHTA and CDR2 FQGNSA. This CDR3 comprises 15 residues. The CDR3 here is CASSIKRDRAYEQYF. The CDR3 coding sequence is TGTGCCAGCAGCATCAAGAGGGACAGAGCCTACGAGCAGTACTTC.

Many counts were recorded for this clonotype. The chain recombines TRBV7-9 with TRBJ2-5, with TRBD2 identical over 9 bases. The CDR3 totals 14 residues. From germline, CDR1 is SEHNR and CDR2 FQNEAQ (reference sequence). V shed 5 bases, J shed 4 bases, and the junction held 5 bases outside the gene matches. CDR3 bases: TGTGCCAGCAGCCCCAATAGCGGGAGAGAGACCCAGTACTTC. Its protein is CASSPNSGRETQYF.

This clonotype was picked up many times. The junction departs from germline at one end; a sequencing error may be responsible. The J gene is TRBJ2-5, the V gene TRBV30; perhaps TRBD2 as D (6 bases). The CDR3 loop spans 14 amino acids. Germline CDR1 and CDR2: GTSNPN and SVGIG (reference sequence). The CDR3 nucleotides are TGTGCCTGGAGTGTACTGGGAGGCCAAGGGACCCAGTACTTC. Its protein product is CAWSVLGGQGTQYF.

The chain is built from TRBV7-8 and TRBJ2-7; D perhaps matches TRBD1 (5 bases). V shed 5 bases and J shed 7 bases, with 18 bases lying between them. The CDR3 sequence is 14 residues long. Germline V gene lookup returns CDR1 SGHVS and CDR2 FQNEAQ. The CDR3 bases are TGTGCCAGCAGCGTACTCAGGGCCCCACGAGAGCAGTACTTC. Amino acids: CASSVLRAPREQYF.

This chain links TRBV20-1 with TRBJ2-4; D is perhaps TRBD1 (5 bases). Germline loops: CDR1 DFQATT, CDR2 SNEGSKA (reference sequence). Trimming stripped 6 bases from V and 1 base from J, with 13 bases between. The CDR3 is 14 amino acids. CDR3 residues: CSAKTVLAKNIQYF. The CDR3 DNA reads TGCAGTGCCAAGACAGTATTGGCCAAAAACATTCAGTACTTC.

This clonotype was seen ten or more times. This chain uses TRBV13 with TRBJ2-6; 8 bases fit TRBD1. CDR3 length equals 16 residues. The V segment lost 2 bases and the J segment 1 base; nucleotides outside the gene matches: 1. CDR1 is PRHDT, CDR2 FYEKMQ, per germline (reference sequence). The CDR3 DNA reads as TGTGCCAGCAGCTTAAACAGGGGGTCTGGGGCCAACGTCCTGACTTTC. Its protein is CASSLNRGSGANVLTF.